This T cell receptor beta chain came from a study of shared clonotypes between healthy human individuals. Study-wide context: Donor composition was a couple of women and three men, aged 18 to 49.

Both subsets, CD45RA+ naive and CD45RA-negative memory, were split from the CD4+ cells. Each PCR replicate from the sorted subsets contained about 210 ng DNA, which is about 30,000 T cell genomes. Assay used: immunoSEQ multiplex PCR; TCRdb lists only in-frame clones, some missing. The data show a few million clones, with around nine tenths seen just once and 0.14% held by the top ten. Concerning this clone: The sample holds other DNA sequences that translate to the same CDR3.

The V and J ends lost 1 base and 4 bases, in that order; junction bases with no gene match: 3. The CDR3 runs 15 residues. CDR1 is SEHNR, CDR2 FQNEAQ, per germline (reference sequence). The V and J genes are TRBV7-9 and TRBJ1-4, with TRBD1 matching over 7 bases. The source is a man between 18 and 29 years old in good health. The sample consisted of naive CD4+ T cells sorted from blood. This sample's subset: CD45RA+ positively selected. CDR3 DNA sequence: TGTGCCAGCAGCTTAGGGGACAGAGATAATGAAAAACTGTTTTTT. Its translation: CASSLGDRDNEKLFF.